This T cell receptor (beta chain) originates from a study of cytomegalovirus exposure and HLA in healthy donors. This CDR3 region has 16 residues. Germline lookup yields CDR1 SGDLS and CDR2 YYNGEE. Trimming removed 0 bases from V and 4 bases from J, with 15 bases in between. PCR used 60 Vbeta primers and 13 Jbeta primers. Measured with immunoSEQ multiplex PCR; TCRdb has only the in-frame clones, and not every one. The repertoire holds about 170,000 clones, with under 80% as singletons. The sequenced sample consisted of PBMCs. This clonotype was obtained from a human donor in good health. The chain recombines TRBV9 with TRBJ2-3, with D perhaps TRBD2 (6 bases). The CDR3, as DNA: TGTGCCAGCAGCGTAGGGGGGTCGGGGGTGGCAGATACGCAGTATTTT. It encodes CASSVGGSGVADTQYF.